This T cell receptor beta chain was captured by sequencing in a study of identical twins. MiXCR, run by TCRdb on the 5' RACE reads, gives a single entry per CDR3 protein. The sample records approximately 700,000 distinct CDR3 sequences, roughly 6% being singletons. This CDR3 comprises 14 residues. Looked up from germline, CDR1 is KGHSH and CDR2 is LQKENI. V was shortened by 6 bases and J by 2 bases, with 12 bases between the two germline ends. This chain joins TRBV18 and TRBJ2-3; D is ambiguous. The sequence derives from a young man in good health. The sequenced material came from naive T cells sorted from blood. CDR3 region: CASSSLPFTDTQYF. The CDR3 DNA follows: TGTGCCAGCTCCTCACTACCCTTCACAGATACGCAGTATTTT.